Sequencing of this TCR beta chain was carried out in a study of CD8 T cells in ankylosing spondylitis. Findings of the study overall: The disease-linked clones had a CD8+ phenotype and low blood frequencies. Enrichment of disease-linked clones was reportedly significant in matched ankylosing spondylitis synovial fluid. Ankylosing spondylitis blood seemed to carry a telltale TCR beta motif made of under 10 highly homologous variants.

Making use of molecular barcodes, quantitative 5'-RACE generated TCR beta libraries. Each CDR3 protein gets one entry after TCRdb re-called the 5' RACE reads with MiXCR. This table holds 150,000 to 200,000 distinct CDR3 sequences, approximately 10% found once. This clonotype was observed at least ten times. Antigen: not known. The clonotype was recovered from a male donor with ankylosing spondylitis or in good health (not recorded which). Sequencing was carried out using blood, either unsorted or a sorted T cell fraction (not recorded which).

CDR3 sequence (DNA): TGTGCCAGCAGTCGTCAGGGGCCCGGCAATCAGCCCCAGCATTTT. Translation gives CASSRQGPGNQPQHF. The chain recombines TRBV27 with TRBJ1-5, with D perhaps matching TRBD1 (6 bases). The CDR3 loop spans 15 amino acids. The V and J ends lost 5 bases and 2 bases respectively, with 13 bases between them. In germline, CDR1 is MNHEY, CDR2 SMNVEV (reference sequence).